This is a list of T cell receptor beta chains from one sample in a study of neurological immune-mediated disorders. TCRdb used MiXCR to reprocess the 5' RACE reads, holding one entry per CDR3 protein. The sample holds under 90,000 distinct CDR3 sequences, about 9.7% seen once. The sequencing sample was made of PBMCs. The receptors derive from a man in his forties or fifties in good health. Both conserved end residues are part of each CDR3. The D gene is left open where the match is weak. Not every row has a clone size; where given, it reads once, few, many or a size class.

cdr3_aa,cdr3_nt,j_call,v_call,d_call,clone_size
CAISEVEGARIHEQYF,TGTGCCATCAGTGAGGTAGAGGGGGCGAGAATCCACGAGCAGTACTTC,TRBJ2-7,TRBV10-3,TRBD1,many
CASSRYTSGTSYEQYF,TGCGCCAGCAGCCGCTATACTAGCGGAACATCCTACGAGCAGTACTTC,TRBJ2-7,TRBV4-1,TRBD2,many
CASRTSGGSYEQYF,TGTGCCAGCAGAACTAGCGGGGGCTCCTACGAGCAGTACTTC,TRBJ2-7,TRBV7-9,TRBD2,many
CSATPMDRSLQETQYF,TGCAGTGCTACACCGATGGACAGGTCCCTACAAGAGACCCAGTACTTC,TRBJ2-5,TRBV20-1,TRBD1,many
CSAFLRETQYF,TGCAGTGCCTTCTTGAGAGAGACCCAGTACTTC,TRBJ2-5,TRBV20-1,-,many
CASSLERVGEQFF,TGTGCCAGCAGCTTAGAGCGTGTCGGAGAGCAGTTCTTC,TRBJ2-1,TRBV11-2,-,-
CASSESRGAYEQYF,TGCGCCAGCAGTGAGTCCAGGGGAGCCTACGAGCAGTACTTC,TRBJ2-7,TRBV10-2,-,many
CSARTEYNYGYTF,TGCAGTGCGCGGACAGAGTATAACTATGGCTACACCTTC,TRBJ1-2,TRBV20-1,-,many
CSAWPRGSFSYNSPLHF,TGCAGTGCTTGGCCTAGGGGCAGCTTCTCCTATAATTCACCCCTCCACTTT,TRBJ1-6,TRBV20-1,-,many
CASSQDLTGMIFF,TGTGCCAGCAGCCAAGATCTCACAGGTATGATCTTCTTT,TRBJ1-1,TRBV4-2,-,many
CASSPSLAEKLFF,TGTGCCAGCAGCCCCAGCCTGGCTGAAAAACTGTTTTTT,TRBJ1-4,TRBV7-2,-,many
CASSLGGELGEQYF,TGCGCCAGCAGCTTGGGTGGAGAGCTAGGGGAGCAGTACTTC,TRBJ2-7,TRBV5-1,-,-
CASSYDPDRADYNSPLHF,TGCGCCAGCAGTTACGACCCGGACAGGGCCGACTATAATTCACCCCTCCACTTT,TRBJ1-6,TRBV4-1,TRBD1,many
CASSLGGTSGGFADTQYF,TGTGCCAGCAGCTTAGGCGGGACTAGCGGGGGATTCGCAGATACGCAGTATTTT,TRBJ2-3,TRBV7-7,TRBD2,many
CASSPGATGNTIYF,TGTGCCAGCAGCCCCGGCGCAACTGGAAACACCATATATTTT,TRBJ1-3,TRBV3-1,-,many
CASSPRTSVYNEQFF,TGTGCCAGCAGCCCACGGACTAGCGTCTACAATGAGCAGTTCTTC,TRBJ2-1,TRBV12-3/TRBV12-4,TRBD2,many
CASSLGTRGEQYF,TGTGCCAGCAGCCTTGGGACTCGAGGCGAGCAGTACTTC,TRBJ2-7,TRBV3-1,-,-
CASSRGKTGHFYEQYF,TGTGCCAGCAGCCGGGGGAAGACGGGACATTTCTACGAGCAGTACTTC,TRBJ2-7,TRBV6-6,-,many
CSAKDPRGAEAFF,TGCAGCGCGAAGGACCCCCGGGGGGCTGAAGCTTTCTTT,TRBJ1-1,TRBV29-1,-,many
CASSLVGGSTYEQYF,TGTGCCAGCAGCTTAGTTGGGGGCTCAACCTACGAGCAGTACTTC,TRBJ2-7,TRBV7-9,-,-
CASSQFRDRWETQYF,TGCGCCAGCAGCCAGTTCCGGGACCGGTGGGAGACCCAGTACTTC,TRBJ2-5,TRBV4-1,-,many
CASSGDRGWADTQYF,TGTGCCAGTTCCGGGGACAGGGGGTGGGCAGATACGCAGTATTTT,TRBJ2-3,TRBV5-6,TRBD1,-
CASSPAGTSGIRKADTQYF,TGTGCCAGCAGTCCTGCCGGGACTAGCGGGATACGAAAGGCAGATACGCAGTATTTT,TRBJ2-3,TRBV12-3/TRBV12-4,TRBD2,many
CASSYSGSGPVRGQPQHF,TGTGCCAGCAGTTACTCTGGGAGCGGGCCCGTTAGGGGTCAGCCCCAGCATTTT,TRBJ1-5,TRBV6-5,-,many
CASSYSTSGTYEQYF,TGTGCCAGCAGTTACTCCACTAGCGGGACCTACGAGCAGTACTTC,TRBJ2-7,TRBV6-5,TRBD2,-
CASSLSLQGNEKLFF,TGTGCCAGCAGTTTATCCCTGCAGGGGAACGAAAAACTGTTTTTT,TRBJ1-4,TRBV28,-,many
CSARRTAEIRNEQFF,TGCAGTGCTAGGAGGACAGCGGAAATACGCAATGAGCAGTTCTTC,TRBJ2-1,TRBV20-1,-,many
CASSLEPKETQYF,TGTGCCAGCAGCTTAGAACCCAAAGAGACCCAGTACTTC,TRBJ2-5,TRBV11-2,-,-
CASSRKSNQPQHF,TGTGCCAGCAGCCGGAAGAGCAATCAGCCCCAGCATTTT,TRBJ1-5,TRBV7-2,-,-
CASSTSFNQPQHF,TGTGCCAGCAGCACCAGTTTCAATCAGCCCCAGCATTTT,TRBJ1-5,TRBV7-2,-,many
CSVEGQVETQYF,TGCAGCGTTGAAGGGCAGGTAGAGACCCAGTACTTC,TRBJ2-5,TRBV29-1,-,-